These 17 T cell receptor beta chains were all obtained from the same sample, sequenced in a study of blood T cell repertoires in COVID-19. The data were produced by immunoSEQ multiplex PCR, yet TCRdb's version contains in-frame clones alone and is incomplete. The top ten clones hold 30% to 35% of a sample with roughly 90,000 clones, over 80% of them seen once. Source material: peripheral blood. These receptor sequences come from an elderly woman with active or convalescent COVID-19.

The rearrangement uses TRBV11-3 and TRBJ1-2; D might be TRBD1 (6 bases). Germline CDR1 reads SGHNT; CDR2 reads YENEEA. The V end lost 3 bases, the J end lost 4 bases, and 21 bases lay between the germline ends. There are 17 residues in the CDR3. In DNA form, the CDR3 reads TGTGCCAGCAGCTTCTCCGGGACACCAAAACTCCCCTATGGCTACACCTTC. It encodes CASSFSGTPKLPYGYTF.

This chain connects TRBV5-4 to TRBJ1-1, with TRBD1 as a possible D gene (5 bases). The CDR3 runs to 17 residues. Germline V gene lookup returns CDR1 SGHNT and CDR2 YYREEE (reference sequence). V dropped 4 bases and J dropped 4 bases, with 23 bases sitting between them. The CDR3 reads CASSPRLHPGLVTEAFF. The CDR3 DNA reads TGTGCCAGCAGCCCTCGTCTCCATCCAGGGTTAGTCACTGAAGCTTTCTTT.

This chain connects TRBV6-6 to TRBJ2-1; 8 nucleotides match TRBD2. This CDR3 has 15 residues. J lost 0 bases, V lost 7 bases, and 5 bases had no gene match. Germline assignment: CDR1 MNHNY and CDR2 SVGAGI (reference sequence). In DNA form, the CDR3 reads TGTGCCAGCACAAAGCGGGGGAGCTCCTACAATGAGCAGTTCTTC. Translating gives CASTKRGSSYNEQFF.

The chain links TRBV15 to TRBJ2-3, with TRBD1 as a possible D gene (6 bases). V was shortened by 0 bases and J by 0 bases, with 7 bases between the two germline ends. The CDR3 consists of 15 residues. Germline V gene sequence: CDR1 LNHNV, CDR2 YYDKDF (reference sequence). CDR3 bases: TGTGCCACCAGCAGAGAGGACAGCAGCACAGATACGCAGTATTTT. Amino acids: CATSREDSSTDTQYF. Full variable domain (rest looked up from reference TRBV15 and TRBJ2-3): DAMVIQNPRYQVTQFGKPVTLSCSQTLNHNVMYWYQQKSSQAPKLLFHYYDKDFNNEADTPDNFQSRRPNTSFCFLDIRSPGLGDTAMYLCATSREDSSTDTQYFGPGTRLTVL.

The gene calls are TRBV19 and TRBJ2-3; TRBD2 might be the D (5 bases). Germline V CDR1 and CDR2: LNHDA, SQIVND (reference sequence). With 5 bases removed from V and 1 base from J, the gap between germline ends came to 10 bases. There are 14 residues in the CDR3. The CDR3 sequence is CASSGRSGTDTQYF. Here the CDR3 DNA reads TGTGCCAGTAGTGGGAGATCCGGCACAGATACGCAGTATTTT.

This chain joins TRBV5-6 and TRBJ2-5; tentative D call: TRBD1 (5 bases). Looked up from germline, CDR1 is SGHDT and CDR2 is YYEEEE. Trimming pared 2 bases from V and 1 base from J, leaving 9 bases between. This CDR3 is built from 14 residues. Here the CDR3 reads CASSFGQGQETQYF. The CDR3 coding sequence is TGTGCCAGCAGCTTTGGGCAGGGCCAAGAGACCCAGTACTTC.

This clone was counted only a few times. This chain links TRBV28 with TRBJ2-1; tentatively, D is TRBD1 (6 bases). V was shortened by 0 bases and J by 6 bases, with 15 bases between the two germline ends. Germline V gives CDR1 MDHEN, CDR2 SYDVKM. This CDR3 comprises 16 residues. The DNA of the CDR3 is TGTGCCAGCAGTTTATGGGGGGCCGAGGGAACCAATGAGCAGTTCTTC. Translating it yields CASSLWGAEGTNEQFF. The full variable domain, in which reference TRBV28 and TRBJ2-1 provide the parts outside the CDR3, is DVKVTQSSRYLVKRTGEKVFLECVQDMDHENMFWYRQDPGLGLRLIYFSYDVKMKEKGDIPEGYSVSREKKERFSLILESASTNQTSMYLCASSLWGAEGTNEQFFGPGTRLTVL.

The V and J genes are TRBV5-6 and TRBJ2-7, with 7 positions matching TRBD2. CDR1 and CDR2 (germline): SGHDT, YYEEEE. With 4 bases clipped from V and 7 bases from J, the junction kept 14 bases outside the gene matches. The CDR3 covers 15 residues. The CDR3: CASSPLGGSIYEQYF. In nucleotides, the CDR3 is TGTGCCAGCAGCCCGCTTGGCGGGAGTATCTATGAGCAGTACTTC.

CDR3 sequence reads: CASRRGGGETQYF. CDR3 DNA: TGCGCCAGCAGACGGGGGGGAGGAGAGACCCAGTACTTC. The gene calls are TRBV5-1 and TRBJ2-5; 8 bases match TRBD2. V trimming: 5 bases; J trimming: 4 bases; junction bases outside the gene matches: 4. This CDR3 spans 13 amino acids. Germline assignment: CDR1 SGHRS and CDR2 YFSETQ. Full variable domain (missing parts from reference TRBV5-1 and TRBJ2-5): KAGVTQTPRYLIKTRGQQVTLSCSPISGHRSVSWYQQTPGQGLQFLFEYFSETQRNKGNFPGRFSGRQFSNSRSEMNVSTLELGDSALYLCASRRGGGETQYFGPGTRLLVL.

The CDR3 loop reads CASSLRDRAEKLFF. The CDR3 bases are TGTGCCAGCAGCCTCCGGGACAGGGCTGAAAAACTGTTTTTT. The chain joins TRBV7-9 to TRBJ1-4; TRBD1 aligns across 9 bases. Germline assignment: CDR1 SEHNR and CDR2 FQNEAQ (reference sequence). V lost 5 bases and J lost 7; bases outside the gene matches: 5. The CDR3 length is 14 residues. Full variable domain (rest looked up from reference TRBV7-9 and TRBJ1-4): DTGVSQNPRHKITKRGQNVTFRCDPISEHNRLYWYRQTLGQGPEFLTYFQNEAQLEKSRLLSDRFSAERPKGSFSTLEIQRTEQGDSAMYLCASSLRDRAEKLFFGSGTQLSVL.

This rearrangement joins TRBV6-2 or TRBV6-3 to TRBJ2-1, with D possibly being TRBD1 (5 bases). The CDR3 has 13 residues. V dropped 4 bases and J dropped 6 bases, with 10 bases sitting between them. Germline V lookup: CDR1 MNHEY, CDR2 SVGEGT. The CDR3: CASSSDSFNEQFF. The DNA for the CDR3 is TGTGCCAGCAGTTCAGACAGTTTCAATGAGCAGTTCTTC.

V usage is TRBV4-1 and J usage is TRBJ1-4; perhaps TRBD1 as D (6 bases). CDR3 size: 13 residues. Trimming took off 3 bases at V and 8 bases at J, with 10 bases between the two ends. CDR1 is MGHRA, CDR2 YSYEKL, per germline. The chain's CDR3 is CASSQGALEKLFF. CDR3 DNA: TGCGCCAGCAGCCAGGGGGCTTTGGAAAAACTGTTTTTT.

This clone was seen a single time. This sequence joins TRBV19 and TRBJ2-3, with a weak D call TRBD2 (6 bases). CDR1 is LNHDA, CDR2 SQIVND, per germline (reference sequence). This CDR3 comprises 15 residues. V dropped 6 bases and J dropped 0 bases, with 13 bases sitting between them. The CDR3 region has the DNA TGTGCCAGTAGCCCCCGGGCGGGGAGCACAGATACGCAGTATTTT. As protein: CASSPRAGSTDTQYF.

Only a few counts were recorded for this clone. The chain links TRBV9 to TRBJ2-1, with 11 bases lining up with TRBD2. V lost 3 bases to trimming and J lost 4 bases; unmatched junction nucleotides: 6. Germline lookup yields CDR1 SGDLS and CDR2 YYNGEE. The CDR3 is 16 residues long. The CDR3 spells CASSASGTSGYNEQFF. The CDR3 DNA follows: TGTGCCAGCAGCGCGTCCGGGACTAGCGGATACAATGAGCAGTTCTTC.

This chain uses TRBV5-4 with TRBJ2-5; D may be TRBD2 (6 bases). The V gene lost 4 bases and the J gene lost 2 bases, with 9 bases spanning the gap. This CDR3 has 13 amino acids. Germline V gives CDR1 SGHNT, CDR2 YYREEE (reference sequence). The CDR3 DNA reads as TGTGCCAGCAGCGGGACTCTTCAAGAGACCCAGTACTTC. This translates into CASSGTLQETQYF.

The CDR3 here is CASSMDRGGEQFF. DNA of the CDR3: TGTGCCAGTAGTATGGACAGGGGTGGTGAGCAGTTCTTC. J is TRBJ2-1 and V is TRBV19; 9 bases are a match to TRBD1. The CDR3 is 13 residues long. Losses at the gene ends were 3 bases for V and 9 bases for J; bases not matched to a gene: 3. Germline loops: CDR1 LNHDA, CDR2 SQIVND (reference sequence).

The chain carries TRBV2 and TRBJ1-1, with a possible D match to TRBD1 (5 bases). Trimming cost V 7 bases and J 2 bases, with 14 bases left between them. CDR1 and CDR2 from the germline V gene are SNHLY and FYNNEI. The CDR3 is 14 amino acids. CDR3 sequence: CASTSSRVNTEAFF. For the CDR3, the DNA is TGTGCCAGCACCAGCTCCAGGGTAAACACTGAAGCTTTCTTT.